The 18 T cell receptor beta chains in this list originate from one sample, sequenced in a study of T cell responses to AZD1222 COVID-19 vaccine. The protocol was immunoSEQ multiplex PCR, while the TCRdb copy is restricted to in-frame clones and leaves out a portion. This table has under 200,000 clones, around 90% appearing once. Sequencing was performed on peripheral blood, taken 28 days after the second AZD1222 dose. These receptors were collected from an adult who received the AZD1222 COVID-19 vaccine.

V is TRBV3-1 (or the pseudogene TRBV3-2) and J is TRBJ2-2, with D unclear. V was shortened by 5 bases and J by 7 bases, with 11 bases between the two germline ends. Germline V gene lookup returns CDR1 LGHDT and CDR2 YNNKEL (reference sequence). The CDR3 is 13 amino acids. CDR3 bases: TGTGCCAGCAGCTACAAGGAAATCGGGGAGCTGTTTTTT. Its translation is CASSYKEIGELFF.

This clone was counted a single time. The chain combines TRBV19 with TRBJ1-1; D is undetermined. The germline V and J ends were trimmed by 1 base and 11 bases, with 14 bases remaining between them. Germline CDR1 LNHDA, CDR2 SQIVND (reference sequence). The CDR3 is made up of 13 amino acids. CDR3 sequence reads: CASSIVGTVAAFF. CDR3 nucleotide sequence: TGTGCCAGTAGTATAGTGGGAACAGTAGCGGCTTTCTTT.

The chain uses TRBV6-6 and TRBJ2-3, with D perhaps TRBD1 or TRBD2 (6 bases each). Trimming shortened V by 8 bases and J by 0 bases, and 21 bases separated the two germline ends. The CDR3 runs to 17 residues. Germline lookup yields CDR1 MNHNY and CDR2 SVGAGI (reference sequence). The CDR3 spells CASGPGGGGHSTDTQYF. CDR3 in DNA: TGTGCCAGCGGTCCTGGAGGAGGGGGACATAGCACAGATACGCAGTATTTT.

In its sample, this clone was seen once. The genes are TRBV30 and TRBJ1-2, with TRBD1 identical over 8 bases. Unmatched junction bases numbered 6, after V lost 2 bases and J lost 4 bases. The CDR3 sequence is 14 residues long. Germline CDR1 is GTSNPN and CDR2 is SVGIG (reference sequence). DNA of the CDR3: TGTGCCTGGAGTCCCGGGACAGGCCTCTATGGCTACACCTTC. Amino acid sequence: CAWSPGTGLYGYTF.

The rearrangement links TRBV28 to TRBJ2-1, with D perhaps matching TRBD2 (6 bases). CDR3 length equals 16 residues. The V gene's germline CDR1 is MDHEN and CDR2 SYDVKM. Trimming shortened V by 2 bases and J by 5 bases, and 16 bases separated the two germline ends. The chain's CDR3 is CASSLVGGAKDNEQFF. The CDR3 DNA sequence: TGTGCCAGCAGTTTAGTCGGCGGGGCCAAGGACAATGAGCAGTTCTTC.

The chain joins TRBV5-8 to TRBJ1-1, with TRBD1 identical over 9 bases. The CDR3 length is 16 residues. The germline CDR1 and CDR2 sequences are SGHTS and YDEGEE. V lost 3 bases to trimming and J lost 0 bases; unmatched junction nucleotides: 6. The CDR3 nucleotides are TGTGCCAGCAGCTGGGGGACAGGGAGAATGAACACTGAAGCTTTCTTT. It encodes CASSWGTGRMNTEAFF.

J is TRBJ1-4 and V is TRBV2, with 10 bases matching TRBD1. The CDR3 is 15 residues long. J lost 8 bases, V lost 3 bases, and 6 bases had no gene match. Germline V gene lookup returns CDR1 SNHLY and CDR2 FYNNEI. In DNA, the CDR3 is TGTGCCAGCAGTGAGGGGGGACAGGGGTCCGAAAAACTGTTTTTT. Residues: CASSEGGQGSEKLFF.

The J gene is TRBJ2-7, the V gene TRBV3-1 (or the pseudogene TRBV3-2), with TRBD1 matching over 7 bases. V shed 4 bases, J shed 7 bases, and the junction held 13 bases outside the gene matches. The CDR3 runs to 15 residues. Germline V gene lookup returns CDR1 LGHDT and CDR2 YNNKEL (reference sequence). CDR3 amino acids: CASSPQGERTGEQYF. As DNA, the CDR3 is TGTGCCAGCAGCCCACAGGGAGAAAGGACAGGAGAGCAGTACTTC.

V gene TRBV7-5 combines with J gene TRBJ1-2; whether TRBD1, the table's D call, matches the DNA was not checked. TRBV7-5 constitutes a pseudogene. The CDR3 totals 15 residues. CDR3 coding DNA: TGTGCCAGAAGCTCCGATGGGACAGGGGACTATGGCTACACCTTC. It encodes CARSSDGTGDYGYTF.

The rearrangement uses TRBV4-2 and TRBJ2-7; D perhaps matches TRBD1 (6 bases). The CDR3 runs 18 residues. Germline lookup yields CDR1 LGHNA and CDR2 YNFKEQ. The V end was cut by 0 bases, the J end by 4 bases, with 22 bases between. CDR3: CASSQEGAQPSHMYEQYF. CDR3 DNA sequence: TGTGCCAGCAGCCAAGAGGGGGCGCAACCTAGCCACATGTACGAGCAGTACTTC.

The J gene is TRBJ1-5, the V gene TRBV25-1; D is perhaps TRBD1 (6 bases). Deletions cut 5 bases from V and 6 bases from J, with 14 bases between. This CDR3 is 14 amino acids long. CDR1 MGHDK and CDR2 SYGVNS come from the germline V gene. This CDR3 reads CASSQTGGGQPQHF. The CDR3, as DNA: TGTGCCAGCAGTCAGACCGGAGGGGGTCAGCCCCAGCATTTT. The whole variable domain, filled in from reference TRBV25-1 and TRBJ1-5, reads EADIYQTPRYLVIGTGKKITLECSQTMGHDKMYWYQQDPGMELHLIHYSYGVNSTEKGDLSSESTVSRIRTEHFPLTLESARPSHTSQYLCASSQTGGGQPQHFGDGTRLSIL.

This clone was counted between two and nine times. The chain uses TRBV4-2 and TRBJ1-4; 11 bases line up with TRBD1. The CDR3 consists of 15 residues. Germline lookup yields CDR1 LGHNA and CDR2 YNFKEQ. Trimming removed 2 bases from V and 7 bases from J; junction bases left unmatched: 3. The CDR3 sequence: CASSQSGTGGEKLFF. CDR3 sequence (DNA): TGTGCCAGCAGCCAATCAGGGACAGGGGGTGAAAAACTGTTTTTT.

The chain combines TRBV9 with TRBJ2-3, with a possible D match to TRBD2 (7 bases). Germline CDR1 is SGDLS and CDR2 is YYNGEE. CDR3 length equals 16 residues. The V end was cut by 1 base, the J end by 4 bases, with 16 bases between. CDR3 in amino acids: CASSVPGPGGPDTQYF. For the CDR3, the DNA is TGTGCCAGCAGCGTACCGGGACCCGGGGGGCCAGATACGCAGTATTTT.

This chain connects TRBV4-1 to TRBJ1-3; D call uncertain. CDR1 and CDR2 (germline): MGHRA, YSYEKL. Between the trimmed V and J ends, which lost 0 bases and 6 bases, there was a span of 9 bases. CDR3 size: 14 residues. The CDR3 DNA reads TGCGCCAGCAGCCAAGACGGTAGGATAAACACCATATATTTT. Its translation: CASSQDGRINTIYF.

The chain carries TRBV7-2 and TRBJ1-2; 8 bases agree with TRBD1. This CDR3 spans 17 amino acids. CDR1 and CDR2 (germline): SGHTA, FQGNSA. V trimming: 7 bases; J trimming: 4 bases; junction bases outside the gene matches: 17. Here the CDR3 reads CASTLRQGRDHGYGYTF. The DNA for the CDR3 is TGTGCCAGCACCCTAAGACAGGGGCGGGATCATGGCTATGGCTACACCTTC.

CDR3 in amino acids: CAWSTNTEAFF. The CDR3 DNA follows: TGTGCCTGGAGTACGAACACTGAAGCTTTCTTT. This sequence joins TRBV30 and TRBJ1-1; D uncertain. Germline CDR1 GTSNPN, CDR2 SVGIG (reference sequence). This CDR3 has 11 residues. V was cut by 2 bases and J by 1 base, with 2 bases left in between.

The rearrangement uses TRBV27 and TRBJ1-6; the D is unclear. Trimming took 1 base from V and 6 from J, leaving 7 bases between them. Per the germline V gene, CDR1 is MNHEY and CDR2 is SMNVEV (reference sequence). The CDR3 totals 14 residues. CDR3 nucleotides: TGTGCCAGCAGTTTATTAGGCGGTAATTCACCCCTCCACTTT. Translation: CASSLLGGNSPLHF.

The rearrangement joins TRBV9 to TRBJ1-5, with TRBD1 matching over 7 bases. J lost 3 bases, V lost 4 bases, and 7 bases had no gene match. Germline CDR1 is SGDLS and CDR2 is YYNGEE. This CDR3 comprises 15 residues. The CDR3 sequence: CASSPGTALNQPQHF. Written as DNA, the CDR3 is TGTGCCAGCAGCCCAGGGACAGCTCTCAATCAGCCCCAGCATTTT.